These 15 T cell receptor beta chains were all obtained from the same sample, sequenced in a study of response to subunit inactivated influenza vaccine. TCRdb fed the RT-PCR reads into MiXCR, producing one record per CDR3 protein. Among 650,000 to 800,000 distinct CDR3 sequences listed, about 14% were seen once. Sequences were derived from PBMCs from blood, sampled approximately 15 days before vaccination. All receptors come from a man between 45 and 60 years old who received an inactivated influenza vaccine.

The V gene is TRBV3-1, the J gene TRBJ2-5, with a weak D call TRBD2 (5 bases). The germline CDR1 and CDR2 sequences are LGHDT and YNNKEL (reference sequence). Trimming removed 2 bases from V and 3 bases from J, with 7 bases in between. This CDR3 has 13 residues. As DNA, the CDR3 is TGTGCCAGCAGCCAATCCGGGGAAGAGACCCAGTACTTC. As protein: CASSQSGEETQYF.

This clonotype was detected only a few times. The chain links TRBV7-2 to TRBJ2-2, with unresolved D. The CDR3 runs 15 residues. The germline V gene has CDR1 SGHTA and CDR2 FQGNSA. V shed 1 base and J shed 5 bases, with 11 bases lying between them. CDR3: CASSLGRVLTGELFF. The CDR3 DNA reads TGTGCCAGCAGCTTAGGACGAGTACTAACCGGGGAGCTGTTTTTT.

A few counts support this clonotype. The chain combines TRBV7-2 with TRBJ2-2; no clear D gene. The V end lost 4 bases, the J end lost 5 bases, and 17 bases lay between the germline ends. The germline V gene has CDR1 SGHTA and CDR2 FQGNSA. The CDR3 runs 16 residues. This CDR3 is CASSSRSGRLTGELFF. Here the CDR3 DNA reads TGTGCCAGCAGCTCCCGCAGTGGCAGGTTAACCGGGGAGCTGTTTTTT.

The genes are TRBV20-1 and TRBJ1-6; D unclear. Trimming stripped 0 bases from V and 9 bases from J, with 9 bases between. CDR1 DFQATT and CDR2 SNEGSKA come from the germline V gene (reference sequence). The CDR3 loop spans 13 amino acids. CDR3 residues: CSAREGPGSPLHF. CDR3 coding DNA: TGCAGTGCTAGAGAAGGGCCGGGTTCACCCCTCCACTTT.

The V gene is TRBV12-3 or TRBV12-4, the J gene TRBJ2-1; 14 positions agree with TRBD2. V dropped 6 bases and J dropped 2; count of bases not matched to a gene: 3. The CDR3 spans 16 residues. CDR3 in amino acids: CASRETSGRAYNEQFF. The CDR3 nucleotides read TGTGCCAGCAGAGAGACTAGCGGGAGGGCCTACAATGAGCAGTTCTTC.

This clonotype was picked up a small number of times. V gene TRBV24-1 combines with J gene TRBJ1-2; tentative D call: TRBD1 (6 bases). The germline gives CDR1 KGHDR, CDR2 SFDVKD. V dropped 7 bases and J dropped 8 bases, with 13 bases sitting between them. The CDR3 extends over 12 amino acids. Here the CDR3 DNA reads TGTGCCACCAGCCCTGCGGGGGGCGGCTACACCTTC. Its protein is CATSPAGGGYTF.

This clonotype was observed a few times. This chain connects TRBV12-3 or TRBV12-4 to TRBJ1-5, with D perhaps TRBD1 (5 bases). The CDR3 consists of 15 residues. Trimming removed 6 bases from V and 0 bases from J, with 12 bases in between. The CDR3 region has the DNA TGTGCCAGCAGCGTTGACAGCCTTAGCAATCAGCCCCAGCATTTT. Translating it yields CASSVDSLSNQPQHF.

This clonotype was counted ten times or more. This chain links TRBV12-3 or TRBV12-4 with TRBJ2-3, with D unresolved. Deletions cut 5 bases from V and 6 bases from J, with 15 bases between. The CDR3 runs 14 residues. For the CDR3, the DNA is TGTGCCAGCAGTCGGCCGGGTGCCCCGGATACGCAGTATTTT. Its translation: CASSRPGAPDTQYF.

This clonotype was counted between two and nine times. The chain is built from TRBV9 and TRBJ1-1, with 11 bases lining up with TRBD1. The trim removed 2 bases at V and 1 base at J, leaving 1 base unmatched. The CDR3 contains 15 residues. The V gene's germline CDR1 is SGDLS and CDR2 YYNGEE. The CDR3 is CASSVGQGANTEAFF. The CDR3 DNA reads TGTGCCAGCAGCGTCGGACAGGGGGCGAACACTGAAGCTTTCTTT.

This clonotype appeared many times. CDR3 nucleotide sequence: TGTGCCAGCAGTTTCCAACTGGGGTTCCAAGAGACCCAGTACTTC. It is translated as CASSFQLGFQETQYF. This chain uses TRBV5-5 with TRBJ2-5; no firm D call. CDR1 is SGHKS and CDR2 is YYEKEE in the germline V gene (reference sequence). The CDR3 extends over 15 amino acids. With 5 bases removed from V and 1 base from J, the gap between germline ends came to 15 bases.

There are a few counts of this clonotype. The V gene is TRBV7-2, the J gene TRBJ1-5; TRBD1 matches at 7 bases. Germline V gene lookup returns CDR1 SGHTA and CDR2 FQGNSA. This CDR3 spans 14 amino acids. V was clipped by 6 bases and J by 6 bases; unmatched bases: 8. CDR3 sequence reads: CASRRQGTGQPQHF. The CDR3 DNA follows: TGTGCCAGCAGAAGACAGGGTACGGGTCAGCCCCAGCATTTT.

V and J are TRBV7-9 and TRBJ2-4; no definite D call. The CDR3 loop spans 17 amino acids. The V and J ends lost 2 bases and 2 bases respectively, with 16 bases between them. Germline CDR1 reads SEHNR; CDR2 reads FQNEAQ (reference sequence). The CDR3 DNA is TGTGCCAGCAGCTTATTCCCCCCCGACGGCCCCAAAAACATTCAGTACTTC. It codes for CASSLFPPDGPKNIQYF. Full variable domain (missing parts from reference TRBV7-9 and TRBJ2-4): DTGVSQNPRHKITKRGQNVTFRCDPISEHNRLYWYRQTLGQGPEFLTYFQNEAQLEKSRLLSDRFSAERPKGSFSTLEIQRTEQGDSAMYLCASSLFPPDGPKNIQYFGAGTRLSVL.

This clonotype occurred many times. V gene TRBV29-1 combines with J gene TRBJ2-1; 12 bases fit TRBD2. The CDR3 consists of 13 residues. Germline assignment: CDR1 SQVTM and CDR2 ANQGSEA. The CDR3 protein is CSLAGGVYNEQFF. DNA for the CDR3: TGCAGTCTAGCGGGAGGGGTATACAATGAGCAGTTCTTC.

This clonotype was picked up a small number of times. The J gene is TRBJ2-2, the V gene TRBV7-3, with D perhaps matching TRBD2 (6 bases). The germline CDR1 and CDR2 sequences are SGHTA and FQGTGA. The CDR3 spans 16 residues. Trimming removed 1 base from V and 4 bases from J, with 13 bases in between. The CDR3 here is CASSLKSGRGTGELFF. DNA of the CDR3: TGTGCCAGCAGCTTAAAAAGCGGGCGGGGCACCGGGGAGCTGTTTTTT.

This chain links TRBV6-1 with TRBJ1-2, with D unresolved. Germline V CDR1 and CDR2: MNHNS, SASEGT. V was pared by 4 bases and J by 2 bases, with 14 bases between. CDR3 size: 15 residues. The CDR3 DNA is TGTGCCAGCAGTGTGACTGCCCATTCCAACTATGGCTACACCTTC. Its protein product is CASSVTAHSNYGYTF.